This T cell receptor beta chain derives from a study of T cell responses to AZD1222 COVID-19 vaccine. About the research overall: Both about-4-week and about-12-week second-dose recipients were combined.

General study points: Nearly half of spike-specific TCRs reportedly target unmutated variant regions. Repertoire sampling happened only post peak T cell response.

The table came from immunoSEQ multiplex PCR; TCRdb's copy has only in-frame clones and leaves some out. The sample lists about 110,000 clones, roughly 85% seen once, with 3.2% in the top ten. Trimming took 4 bases from V and 8 from J, leaving 14 bases between them. Germline-derived CDR1 and CDR2 are SQVTM and ANQGSEA. The CDR3 covers 12 residues. This clone has more than one count but fewer than ten. The antigen remains unidentified. Sequences were derived from peripheral blood, sampled on day 0 of AZD1222 vaccination. The V and J genes are TRBV29-1 and TRBJ1-2; possible D gene TRBD1, 5 bases. The sequence was collected from an adult in good health. CDR3 sequence (DNA): TGCAGCGTTGTGGTATCAGGGAGGGGCTACACCTTC. Translated: CSVVVSGRGYTF. The full variable domain, with the rest looked up from reference TRBV29-1 and TRBJ1-2, is SAVISQKPSRDICQRGTSLTIQCQVDSQVTMMFWYRQQPGQSLTLIATANQGSEATYESGFVIDKFPISRPNLTFSTLTVSNMSPEDSSIYLCSVVVSGRGYTFGSGTRLTVV.